One sample yielded the 16 T cell receptor beta chains listed below, sequenced in a study of post-analysis software for immune sequencing data. Notes on the study in general: TRBV5-6, TRBV5-1 and TRBV20-1 were among several TRBV segments more frequent in patients than controls.

Libraries were made from TCR beta cDNA, and they carried unique molecular identifiers. TCRdb used MiXCR to reprocess the PCR reads, holding one entry per CDR3 protein. The sample records 600,000 to 750,000 distinct CDR3 sequences, approximately 60% being singletons. The antigens these receptors bind are not known. Sequencing used blood. Every receptor here comes from a girl between 2 and 10 years old with multiple sclerosis.

This chain connects TRBV4-2 to TRBJ2-5; maybe TRBD1 (6 bases). V was trimmed by 3 bases and J by 1 base, leaving 18 bases between them. This CDR3 is built from 17 residues. The V gene's germline CDR1 is LGHNA and CDR2 YNFKEQ. The CDR3: CASSQDMSRGPQETQYF. The CDR3 DNA sequence: TGTGCCAGCAGCCAGGATATGTCCAGGGGCCCCCAAGAGACCCAGTACTTC.

This rearrangement joins TRBV20-1 to TRBJ1-1; D remains ambiguous. Per the germline V gene, CDR1 is DFQATT and CDR2 is SNEGSKA (reference sequence). The CDR3 sequence is 14 residues long. V was shortened by 0 bases and J by 1 base, with 9 bases between the two germline ends. CDR3 amino acids: CSARDLKGNTEAFF. CDR3 coding DNA: TGCAGTGCTAGAGATTTAAAGGGGAACACTGAAGCTTTCTTT.

CDR3 loop: CASSGLGTGNTEAFF. The CDR3 bases are TGCGCCAGCAGCGGCCTCGGGACAGGGAACACTGAAGCTTTCTTT. The chain is built from TRBV5-1 and TRBJ1-1; 8 bases line up with TRBD1. Germline assignment: CDR1 SGHRS and CDR2 YFSETQ. The CDR3 runs to 15 residues. Losses at the gene ends were 4 bases for V and 1 base for J; bases not matched to a gene: 6.

The chain has TRBV2 and TRBJ2-3; 10 bases fit TRBD2. The trim removed 10 bases at V and 2 bases at J, leaving 12 bases unmatched. CDR3 length: 16 amino acids. Germline CDR1 and CDR2: SNHLY and FYNNEI. CDR3 in amino acids: CANREASGSVTDTQYF. In DNA form, the CDR3 reads TGTGCCAATAGGGAAGCTAGCGGGAGCGTCACAGATACGCAGTATTTT.

DNA for the CDR3: TGTGCCAGCAGTTCAGCAGGGGGCTCAGGTGAGCAGTTCTTC. It codes for CASSSAGGSGEQFF. V gene TRBV12-3 or TRBV12-4 combines with J gene TRBJ2-1; 8 bases map to TRBD1. The J segment lost 9 bases and the V segment lost 4 bases, leaving 8 bases of the junction unmatched. The CDR3 runs 14 residues.

The rearrangement links TRBV7-2 to TRBJ1-2; tentative D call: TRBD1 (5 bases). CDR3 length: 14 residues. V lost 5 bases, J lost 4 bases, and 14 bases lay in between. From germline, CDR1 is SGHTA and CDR2 FQGNSA. The DNA of the CDR3 is TGTGCCAGCAGCCCCTTGGGGGACGGCTATGGCTACACCTTC. Translated: CASSPLGDGYGYTF.

This clonotype showed up just a few times. The chain combines TRBV20-1 with TRBJ2-1; possible D gene TRBD2, 6 bases. The CDR3 length is 14 residues. The germline gives CDR1 DFQATT, CDR2 SNEGSKA (reference sequence). V was trimmed by 1 base and J by 8 bases, leaving 15 bases between them. The CDR3 loop is CSARVGSGGDEQFF. The CDR3 DNA reads as TGCAGTGCTAGAGTGGGTAGCGGAGGGGATGAGCAGTTCTTC.

The chain employs TRBV20-1 and TRBJ2-5, with 7 bases lining up with TRBD2. The length of the CDR3 is 13 residues. V shed 3 bases and J 3 bases; nucleotides not matched to a gene: 4. The V gene's germline CDR1 is DFQATT and CDR2 SNEGSKA (reference sequence). CDR3 in DNA: TGCAGTGCTAGGTGGCTAGCGGAAGAGACCCAGTACTTC. Translated, it gives CSARWLAEETQYF.

The gene calls are TRBV15 and TRBJ2-5, with 7 nucleotides matching TRBD1. The CDR3 is 16 amino acids. CDR1 LNHNV and CDR2 YYDKDF come from the germline V gene (reference sequence). V lost 0 bases and J lost 4; bases outside the gene matches: 8. The chain's CDR3 is CATSRDPTGVGETQYF. The CDR3 coding sequence is TGTGCCACCAGCAGAGATCCTACAGGGGTGGGAGAGACCCAGTACTTC.

The CDR3 reads CASSQRTLRGGTDTQYF. The DNA for the CDR3 is TGCGCCAGCAGCCAACGGACTTTGAGAGGGGGCACAGATACGCAGTATTTT. The J gene is TRBJ2-3, the V gene TRBV4-3; the D gene could be TRBD1 or TRBD2 (5 bases each). The germline V gene encodes CDR1 LGHNA and CDR2 YSLEER. This CDR3 has 17 amino acids. The V end lost 2 bases, the J end lost 1 base, and 16 bases lay between the germline ends.

This clonotype was found many times. J is TRBJ2-1 and V is TRBV20-1, with TRBD2 matching over 10 bases. CDR1 is DFQATT, CDR2 SNEGSKA, per germline (reference sequence). This CDR3 comprises 18 residues. J was trimmed by 1 base and V by 0 bases; bases with no gene match: 9. The CDR3 reads CSARDGTSATPSYNEQFF. DNA for the CDR3: TGCAGTGCTAGAGATGGGACTAGCGCGACTCCTTCCTACAATGAGCAGTTCTTC.

The chain couples TRBV29-1 to TRBJ1-4; 8 bases map to TRBD1. V lost 6 bases, J lost 5 bases, and 8 bases stayed unmatched. This CDR3 region has 14 residues. Germline V CDR1 and CDR2: SQVTM, ANQGSEA. CDR3 nucleotides: TGCAGCGTAGGACAGGGTACTTTAAATGAAAAACTGTTTTTT. Amino acid sequence: CSVGQGTLNEKLFF.

The chain couples TRBV5-5 to TRBJ2-3; 9 bases map to TRBD2. The CDR3 length is 16 residues. The V gene end was trimmed by 0 bases and the J gene end by 2 bases; junction bases not matched to a gene: 4. Per the germline V gene, CDR1 is SGHKS and CDR2 is YYEKEE (reference sequence). CDR3 in amino acids: CASSLVPSGNTDTQYF. Written as DNA, the CDR3 is TGTGCCAGCAGCTTGGTACCTAGCGGGAACACAGATACGCAGTATTTT. Filled out from reference TRBV5-5 and TRBJ2-3, the complete variable domain reads DAGVTQSPTHLIKTRGQQVTLRCSPISGHKSVSWYQQVLGQGPQFIFQYYEKEERGRGNFPDRFSARQFPNYSSELNVNALLLGDSALYLCASSLVPSGNTDTQYFGPGTRLTVL.

This clonotype was counted a single time. V is TRBV29-1 and J is TRBJ2-1, with TRBD1 as a possible D gene (6 bases). CDR1 SQVTM and CDR2 ANQGSEA come from the germline V gene. Trimming left V 5 bases short and J 0 bases short, with 14 bases between. The CDR3 has 15 residues. The CDR3 bases are TGCAGCGTTTGCCGGGACACCAGCTCCTACAATGAGCAGTTCTTC. The encoded protein is CSVCRDTSSYNEQFF.

V gene TRBV10-3 combines with J gene TRBJ1-1; a weak D match, TRBD1 (5 bases). Germline V gene sequence: CDR1 ENHRY, CDR2 SYGVKD. This CDR3 is built from 14 residues. The V and J ends lost 6 bases and 5 bases respectively, with 16 bases between them. The CDR3 reads CAISGPGSRTEAFF. CDR3 DNA: TGTGCCATCAGCGGCCCAGGGTCGAGGACTGAAGCTTTCTTT.

The rearrangement uses TRBV7-9 and TRBJ2-1, with TRBD1 matching 7 bases. With 5 bases clipped from V and 7 bases from J, the junction kept 2 bases outside the gene matches. The CDR3 loop spans 12 amino acids. Germline assignment: CDR1 SEHNR and CDR2 FQNEAQ (reference sequence). The CDR3 reads CASSATGNEQFF. The DNA of the CDR3 is TGTGCCAGCAGCGCGACAGGGAATGAGCAGTTCTTC.